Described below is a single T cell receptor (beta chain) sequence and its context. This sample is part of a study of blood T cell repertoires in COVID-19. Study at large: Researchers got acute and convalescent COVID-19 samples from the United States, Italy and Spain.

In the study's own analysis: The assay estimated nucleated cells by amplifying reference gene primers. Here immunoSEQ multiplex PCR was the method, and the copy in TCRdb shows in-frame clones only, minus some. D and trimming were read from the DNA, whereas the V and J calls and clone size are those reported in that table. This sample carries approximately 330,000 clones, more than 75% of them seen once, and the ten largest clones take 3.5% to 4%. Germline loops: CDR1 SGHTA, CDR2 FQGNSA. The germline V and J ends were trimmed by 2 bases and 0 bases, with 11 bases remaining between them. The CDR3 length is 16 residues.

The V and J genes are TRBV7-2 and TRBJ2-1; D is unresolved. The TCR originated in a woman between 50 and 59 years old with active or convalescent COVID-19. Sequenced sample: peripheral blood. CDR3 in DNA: TGTGCCAGCAGCTTACTTACGGTCTACTCCTACAATGAGCAGTTCTTC. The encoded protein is CASSLLTVYSYNEQFF.